The source of this TCR beta chain is a study of T cell responses to AZD1222 COVID-19 vaccine. The table came from immunoSEQ multiplex PCR; TCRdb's copy has only in-frame clones and leaves some out. In the table there are 110,000 to 150,000 clones, over 90% of which are singletons. A remark on this clone: Its antigen remains unidentified.

Study-wide results and caveats: Among those given AZD1222, only 6 or 7 were seropositive at baseline. Two AZD1222 doses significantly raised spike-specific TCR breadth and depth over controls.

The source material was peripheral blood, sampled on day 0 of AZD1222 vaccination. This receptor was identified in an adult in good health.

As DNA, the CDR3 is TGTGCCAGCAGCTCGGGACAGGGGGCAGGGGAGACCCAGTACTTC. It codes for CASSSGQGAGETQYF. V is TRBV11-1 and J is TRBJ2-5; 12 nucleotides line up with TRBD1. This CDR3 region has 15 residues. V shed 4 bases and J 5 bases; nucleotides not matched to a gene: 5. In germline, CDR1 is SGHAT, CDR2 FQDESV (reference sequence).